Listed here are 22 T cell receptor beta chains from one sample, sequenced in a study of neurological immune-mediated disorders. TCRdb reprocessed the 5' RACE reads with MiXCR, giving one entry per CDR3 protein. The sample carries 66,000 or so distinct CDR3 sequences, 4.5% to 5.5% recorded once. What was sequenced was PBMCs. These receptor sequences come from a man aged 25-40 years with multiple sclerosis.

This clonotype is medium-sized by share. The chain uses TRBV5-1 and TRBJ2-1; 10 positions agree with TRBD1. The CDR3 consists of 15 residues. V shed 3 bases and J 4 bases; nucleotides not matched to a gene: 4. Germline V gene lookup returns CDR1 SGHRS and CDR2 YFSETQ. The CDR3: CASSWGQGWYNEQFF. As DNA, the CDR3 is TGCGCCAGCAGCTGGGGACAGGGGTGGTACAATGAGCAGTTCTTC.

Many counts were recorded for this clonotype. The CDR3 nucleotides read TGTGCCAGCAGCAAAGGGAATCGACGACCGGGGACCCAGTACTTC. Protein sequence: CASSKGNRRPGTQYF. The chain employs TRBV21-1 and TRBJ2-5; no check of the table's D call, TRBD1, against the DNA was made. TRBV21-1 is a pseudogene segment. This CDR3 spans 15 amino acids.

This clonotype has ten or more counts. The chain combines TRBV6-5 with TRBJ1-1, with 9 bases matching TRBD1. Unmatched junction bases numbered 9, after V lost 5 bases and J lost 5 bases. Germline V CDR1 and CDR2: MNHEY, SVGAGI. This CDR3 contains 15 residues. In nucleotides, the CDR3 is TGTGCCAGCAGTCAGCTTACGACAGGGGGAACTGAAGCTTTCTTT. Its protein product is CASSQLTTGGTEAFF.

This clonotype has a handful of counts. The genes are TRBV12-3 or TRBV12-4 and TRBJ1-1; TRBD1 is a possible D gene (5 bases). This CDR3 region has 13 residues. V was clipped by 1 base and J by 4 bases, with 7 bases between them. CDR3 amino acids: CASSLERGTEAFF. For the CDR3, the DNA is TGTGCCAGCAGTTTAGAAAGGGGCACTGAAGCTTTCTTT.

The sample holds a few counts of this clonotype. The V call is TRBV2, the J call TRBJ2-7; TRBD1 agrees at 10 bases. Germline V CDR1 and CDR2: SNHLY, FYNNEI. The CDR3 runs 13 residues. V gave up 5 bases and J gave up 6 bases; unmatched junction bases: 4. CDR3 in amino acids: CASSRQGAGEQYF. The DNA for the CDR3 is TGTGCCAGCAGTCGACAGGGGGCCGGCGAGCAGTACTTC.

This clonotype was detected only a few times. This chain uses TRBV7-9 with TRBJ1-2, with 7 nucleotides matching TRBD1. J lost 3 bases, V lost 7 bases, and 14 bases had no gene match. Germline V gives CDR1 SEHNR, CDR2 FQNEAQ (reference sequence). This CDR3 is 16 amino acids long. The CDR3 loop is CASISEEGALHYGYTF. DNA for the CDR3: TGTGCCAGCATCTCTGAGGAGGGGGCCCTTCACTATGGCTACACCTTC. Drawing the rest from reference TRBV7-9 and TRBJ1-2, the complete variable domain is DTGVSQNPRHKITKRGQNVTFRCDPISEHNRLYWYRQTLGQGPEFLTYFQNEAQLEKSRLLSDRFSAERPKGSFSTLEIQRTEQGDSAMYLCASISEEGALHYGYTFGSGTRLTVV.

This clonotype was detected many times. The J gene is TRBJ2-2, the V gene TRBV29-1, with D unclear. Trimming took off 8 bases at V and 7 bases at J, with 8 bases between the two ends. Per the germline V gene, CDR1 is SQVTM and CDR2 is ANQGSEA. CDR3 size: 10 residues. The CDR3 here is CSISHGELFF. Here the CDR3 DNA reads TGCAGCATTAGCCACGGGGAGCTGTTTTTT.

The rearrangement uses TRBV15 and TRBJ1-1; a possible D gene is TRBD1 (5 bases). The CDR3 contains 18 residues. The V gene's germline CDR1 is LNHNV and CDR2 YYDKDF (reference sequence). The V end was cut by 0 bases, the J end by 1 base, with 18 bases between. Here the CDR3 DNA reads TGTGCCACCAGCAGAGAATCGGCAGGGAGGGAGTGGAACACTGAAGCTTTCTTT. Translation gives CATSRESAGREWNTEAFF.

J is TRBJ2-2 and V is TRBV5-5, with D perhaps matching TRBD1 (6 bases). The CDR3 sequence is 15 residues long. Per the germline V gene, CDR1 is SGHKS and CDR2 is YYEKEE (reference sequence). Deletions cut 0 bases from V and 3 bases from J, with 9 bases between. The CDR3 sequence is CASSLGTAYTGELFF. Written as DNA, the CDR3 is TGTGCCAGCAGCTTGGGGACAGCCTACACCGGGGAGCTGTTTTTT.

Regarding this clonotype: A much larger clone differs by one base, so this may be a read error. The chain combines TRBV11-2 with TRBJ2-7; D is ambiguous. Germline CDR1 reads SGHAT; CDR2 reads FQNNGV. V was pared by 6 bases and J by 3 bases, with 6 bases between. CDR3 length: 11 amino acids. The CDR3 region is CASRWGYEQYF. CDR3 nucleotides: TGTGCCAGCAGATGGGGCTACGAGCAGTACTTC.

In this sample, this clonotype turned up many times. At one boundary the junction diverges from the germline segment, which might be a read error. The rearrangement joins TRBV7-2 to TRBJ2-3; TRBD2 might be the D (5 bases). CDR3 length: 13 residues. In germline, CDR1 is SGHTA, CDR2 FQGNSA. Here the CDR3 DNA reads TGTGCCAGCAGCCTAGCCCCCGGGGATACGCAGTATTTT. Translated, it gives CASSLAPGDTQYF.

This clonotype was counted at least ten times. This sequence joins TRBV5-1 and TRBJ1-1; D perhaps matches TRBD1 (5 bases). Germline lookup yields CDR1 SGHRS and CDR2 YFSETQ. The V end was cut by 0 bases, the J end by 10 bases, with 10 bases between. CDR3 length: 12 residues. The CDR3 region is CASSLVGDGAFF. The CDR3 DNA sequence: TGCGCCAGCAGCTTGGTAGGGGATGGAGCTTTCTTT.

On this clonotype itself: Given the absence of the conserved phenylalanine or tryptophan at the CDR3 end, a read error is likely. The rearrangement uses TRBV12-3 or TRBV12-4 and TRBJ2-5; TRBD1 agrees at 8 bases. There are 15 residues in the CDR3. The ends lost 5 bases at V and 4 bases at J; junction bases unmatched: 9. In DNA form, the CDR3 reads TGTGCCAGCAGTACTCAGGGGGCCAAAGGAGAGACCCAGTACAAC. Translating gives CASSTQGAKGETQYN.

This clonotype was detected only a few times. The rearrangement links TRBV12-3 or TRBV12-4 to TRBJ2-3; tentatively, D is TRBD2 (6 bases). Trimming pared 6 bases from V and 5 bases from J, leaving 12 bases between. The length of the CDR3 is 13 residues. CDR3 coding DNA: TGTGCCAGCAGACTGCGGGGTGAAGATACGCAGTATTTT. It yields the protein CASRLRGEDTQYF.

Worth noting for this clonotype: A much larger clone sits a single nucleotide away, making a read error possible. The chain uses TRBV18 and TRBJ1-5; D gene unclear. This CDR3 has 13 amino acids. Germline V gene lookup returns CDR1 KGHSH and CDR2 LQKENI. The CDR3 protein is CASSPGPNQPQNF. In DNA form, the CDR3 reads TGTGCCAGCTCACCAGGACCCAATCAGCCCCAGAATTTT. The complete variable domain, with remaining parts taken from reference TRBV18 and TRBJ1-5, reads NAGVMQNPRHLVRRRGQEARLRCSPMKGHSHVYWYRQLPEEGLKFMVYLQKENIIDESGMPKERFSAEFPKEGPSILRIQQVVRGDSAAYFCASSPGPNQPQNFGDGTRLSIL.

This clonotype showed up just a few times. The chain couples TRBV4-1 to TRBJ1-5; D is possibly TRBD1 (6 bases). Germline V gene data show CDR1 as MGHRA and CDR2 as YSYEKL. Trimming left V 0 bases short and J 6 bases short, with 15 bases between. The CDR3 has 16 amino acids. The CDR3 reads CASSQDIRGGGQPQHF. DNA for the CDR3: TGCGCCAGCAGCCAAGATATTAGGGGGGGCGGTCAGCCCCAGCATTTT.

The sample holds a few counts of this clonotype. The rearrangement joins TRBV5-1 to TRBJ1-2; tentatively, D is TRBD1 (6 bases). Germline V gene lookup returns CDR1 SGHRS and CDR2 YFSETQ. The CDR3 consists of 14 residues. Trimming left V 0 bases short and J 10 bases short, with 16 bases between. The DNA of the CDR3 is TGCGCCAGCAGCTTGGGCCGAAAGGGGGGAGACTACACCTTC. Translating gives CASSLGRKGGDYTF.

This clonotype has at least ten counts. This rearrangement joins TRBV21-1 to TRBJ1-6; the DNA was not used to check the table's D call, TRBD1. TRBV21-1 is a pseudogene. There are 14 residues in the CDR3. The CDR3 DNA reads as TGTGCCAGCAGGATGTCGGGATATAATTCACCCCTCCACTTT. Its translation is CASRMSGYNSPLHF.

This clonotype was detected ten times or more. The CDR3 coding sequence is TGTGCCAGCACCTCCTCTTCGGGGCCCTGGAATCAGCCCCAGCATTTT. Protein sequence: CASTSSSGPWNQPQHF. The chain employs TRBV5-6 and TRBJ1-5, with D perhaps matching TRBD1 (5 bases). The CDR3 length is 16 residues. Looked up from germline, CDR1 is SGHDT and CDR2 is YYEEEE. The ends were cut back, 6 bases at V and 4 bases at J, with 20 bases in the middle.

This clonotype appeared many times. The gene calls are TRBV10-2 and TRBJ1-5; the D gene is possibly TRBD1 (6 bases). V gave up 7 bases and J gave up 4 bases, with 14 bases separating them. Germline-derived CDR1 and CDR2 are WSHSY and SAAADI. The CDR3 is 14 residues long. The DNA of the CDR3 is TGCGCCAGCAAGTCCCGGGACACTAATCAGCCCCAGCATTTT. This translates into CASKSRDTNQPQHF.

This clonotype was counted many times. The J gene is TRBJ2-7, the V gene TRBV20-1; 8 nucleotides align to TRBD1. Trimming cost V 5 bases and J 2 bases; bases outside gene matches: 5. There are 13 residues in the CDR3. In germline, CDR1 is DFQATT, CDR2 SNEGSKA (reference sequence). CDR3 DNA: TGCAGTGCTGGACGGGACAGGACCTACGAGCAGTACTTC. Its translation: CSAGRDRTYEQYF.

This clonotype was recorded at least ten times. The chain links TRBV6-6 to TRBJ1-5; D is uncertain. Trimming removed 4 bases at V and 3 bases at J, with 10 bases between. The CDR3 spans 14 residues. The germline gives CDR1 MNHNY, CDR2 SVGAGI (reference sequence). This CDR3 is CASSFSVHNQPQHF. Written as DNA, the CDR3 is TGTGCCAGCAGTTTCTCTGTCCACAATCAGCCCCAGCATTTT.